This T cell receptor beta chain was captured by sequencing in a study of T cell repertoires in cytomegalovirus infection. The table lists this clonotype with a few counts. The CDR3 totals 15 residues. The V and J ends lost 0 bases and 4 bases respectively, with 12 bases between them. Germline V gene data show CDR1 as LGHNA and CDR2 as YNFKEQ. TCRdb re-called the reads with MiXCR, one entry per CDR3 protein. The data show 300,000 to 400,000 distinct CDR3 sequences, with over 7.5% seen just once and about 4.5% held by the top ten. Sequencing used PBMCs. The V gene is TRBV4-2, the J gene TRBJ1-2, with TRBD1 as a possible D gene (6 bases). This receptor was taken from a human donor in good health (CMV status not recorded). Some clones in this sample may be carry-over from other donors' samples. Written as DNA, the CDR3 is TGTGCCAGCAGCCAAGATATACAGGGAGCCTATGGCTACACCTTC. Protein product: CASSQDIQGAYGYTF.